The rows below give T cell receptor beta chains drawn from one sample of a study of tumor and adjacent non-tumor tissue in lung cancer. Each CDR3 protein gets one entry after TCRdb re-called the multiplex PCR reads with MiXCR. The profile covers 60,000 to 85,000 distinct CDR3 sequences, with roughly 80% appearing a single time and 10% to 15% taken by the ten largest. Material: lung tumor tissue. The receptors were sampled from a woman between 50 and 59 years old with non-small cell lung cancer. The CDR3 runs from the conserved cysteine through the conserved F or W. The D gene is left open where the match is weak. Size values are once, few and many counts, or a class for expanded clones, and some rows have none.

size | J | D | length | V | CDR3 | DNA
. | TRBJ2-2 | . | 15 | TRBV29-1 | CIPTCVMWNTGELLF | TGCATCCCCACATGCGTGATGTGGAACACCGGGGAGCTGTTATTT
. | TRBJ2-3 | TRBD2 | 16 | TRBV4-1 | CANGQSISGSSDTQYF | TGCGCCAACGGCCAGTCCATTAGCGGGAGCTCAGATACGCAGTATTTT
. | TRBJ2-2 | TRBD2 | 14 | TRBV20-1 | CSAWAGGNTWELFF | TGCAGTGCTTGGGCGGGGGGCAACACCTGGGAGCTGTTTTTT
. | TRBJ2-2 | . | 16 | TRBV11-2 | CVSSLFLRPNTGVLLF | TGTGTCAGCAGCCTCTTTCTCCGACCGAACACCGGGGTGCTGTTATTT
. | TRBJ2-3 | . | 16 | TRBV28 | CVSTSFYGTDTDTQYF | TGTGTCAGCACAAGCTTCTACGGGACGGACACAGATACGCAGTATTTT
. | TRBJ2-5 | TRBD2 | 17 | TRBV4-1 | CASSQGEGLVGVETHYF | TGCGCCAGCAGCCAAGGGGAAGGACTAGTGGGAGTAGAGACCCACTACTTC
. | TRBJ2-1 | TRBD2 | 17 | TRBV4-1 | CANSQAWTSGSTNEQFF | TGCGCCAACAGCCAAGCCTGGACTAGCGGAAGTACCAATGAGCAGTTCTTC
. | TRBJ1-1 | . | 14 | TRBV28 | CASSFAYGMPEAFF | TGTGCCAGCAGTTTCGCTTACGGAATGCCTGAAGCATTCTTT
. | TRBJ2-5 | . | 15 | TRBV4-2 | CASSQVFGREKPQYF | TGTGCCAGCAGCCAAGTATTCGGCAGGGAAAAGCCCCAGTACTTT
. | TRBJ2-2 | . | 16 | TRBV4-2 | CANSQEWTENTGELFF | TGTGCCAACAGCCAAGAATGGACGGAGAACACCGGGGAGCTTTTTTTT
few | TRBJ1-5 | . | 14 | TRBV12-3/TRBV12-4 | CATSLGAGDQPQHF | TGTGCCACCAGTTTGGGAGCAGGTGATCAGCCCCAGCATTTT
. | TRBJ2-1 | TRBD2 | 17 | TRBV20-1 | CSARIPGLAGVDYEQFF | TGCAGTGCTAGGATCCCGGGACTAGCGGGAGTGGACTATGAGCAGTTCTTC
few | TRBJ2-5 | . | 20 | TRBV6-2/TRBV6-3 | CASSYNYRQETTVPQEAQYF | TGTGCCAGCAGCTACAATTACCGACAGGAAACGACTGTCCCCCAAGAGGCCCAGTACTTC
. | TRBJ1-3 | . | 13 | TRBV29-1 | CNVWTDCGDTIYF | TGCAACGTCTGGACTGACTGTGGAGACACCATATACTTT
. | TRBJ2-7 | . | 14 | TRBV12-3/TRBV12-4 | CASTLGSYANEQYF | TGTGCCAGCACTTTGGGAAGTTACGCAAACGAGCAGTACTTC
. | TRBJ2-6 | . | 19 | TRBV6-5 | CASNPRPGTVGSGANIVTF | .
. | TRBJ2-7 | . | 15 | TRBV11-2 | CASSLSPNPSYEQNF | TGTGCCAGTAGCTTATCTCCGAATCCCTCCTACGAACAGAACTTC
. | TRBJ2-5 | . | 14 | TRBV4-2 | CASSQDSQGVIQYF | TGTGCCAGCAGCCAAGATAGCCAGGGAGTGATCCAGTACTTC
. | TRBJ2-3 | . | 14 | TRBV11-3 | CASSLDPDSDTQYF | TGTGCCAGCAGCTTAGATCCCGACTCAGATACGCAGTATTTT
. | TRBJ1-4 | . | 14 | TRBV4-3 | CASRQDPREEKLFF | TGCGCCAGCCGCCAAGATCCGAGGGAGGAAAAACTGTTTTTC
. | TRBJ2-4 | TRBD1 | 14 | TRBV5-4 | CAIRDVGGSDIQYF | TGTGCCATCAGGGACGTAGGGGGCTCGGACATTCAGTACTTC
. | TRBJ1-1 | . | 14 | TRBV29-1 | CSVGVDPMNTEAFF | TGCAGCGTTGGGGTGGATCCGATGAACACTGAAGCTTTCTTT
. | TRBJ1-4 | . | 15 | TRBV4-2 | CASSQVHGAGEKLFF | TGTGCCAGCAGTCAAGTCCATGGGGCCGGCGAAAAACTGTTTTTT
. | TRBJ1-5 | . | 14 | TRBV7-9 | CASSLGAGEQPQQF | TGTGCCAGCAGCTTGGGGGCAGGGGAACAGCCCCAGCAATTT
. | TRBJ2-4 | . | 14 | TRBV28 | CASIPPGQGTVQYF | TGTGCCAGCATTCCCCCCGGACAAGGGACGGTTCAGTACTTC
. | TRBJ2-1 | . | 13 | TRBV6-2/TRBV6-3 | CASNGRGVYEQFF | TGTGCCAGCAATGGGAGAGGAGTTTATGAGCAGTTCTTC
. | TRBJ2-1 | TRBD2 | 17 | TRBV11-2 | CASTREGGGSSYNEQFF | TGTGCCAGTACACGAGAGGGCGGGGGAAGCTCCTACAATGAGCAGTTCTTC
. | TRBJ2-5 | . | 16 | TRBV5-4 | CASSLSCREYQETQYF | TGTGCCAGCAGCTTGAGTTGCAGGGAGTACCAAGAGACCCAGTACTTC
. | TRBJ2-7 | . | 11 | TRBV20-1 | CSAVGGYDHYF | TGCAGTGCGGTGGGGGGCTACGATCATTACTTC
. | TRBJ2-7 | TRBD1 | 15 | TRBV6-1 | CASTEVGQGVGEQHF | TGTGCCAGCACTGAAGTAGGACAGGGAGTGGGCGAGCAGCACTTC
. | TRBJ2-5 | TRBD2 | 15 | TRBV18 | CASSPGSGYQETQYF | TGTGCCAGCTCACCGGGTAGCGGGTACCAAGAGACCCAGTACTTC
. | TRBJ2-3 | . | 16 | TRBV6-5 | CASSYSLMGRTDMQYF | TGTGCCAGCAGTTACTCGCTTATGGGACGCACAGATATGCAGTATTTT
. | TRBJ2-7 | . | 15 | TRBV28 | CACSPPGIGYDEQYF | TGTGCCTGCAGTCCCCCAGGTATAGGGTACGACGAGCAATACTTC
. | TRBJ2-7 | . | 15 | TRBV6-1 | CASSEQAGHNYEQYF | TGTGCCAGCAGTGAACAGGCGGGTCACAACTACGAGCAGTACTTC
. | TRBJ2-3 | . | 13 | TRBV6-2/TRBV6-3 | CTSSYSEGSAQYF | TGTACCAGCAGTTACTCGGAGGGTTCTGCGCAGTATTTT